These 27 T cell receptor beta chains were all obtained from the same sample, sequenced in a study of cytomegalovirus exposure and HLA in healthy donors. The PCR contained 60 Vbeta and 13 Jbeta primers. Here immunoSEQ multiplex PCR was the method, and the copy in TCRdb shows in-frame clones only, minus some. This sample has 100,000 or so clones, with approximately 63% found just once. Sequenced material: PBMCs. The receptors here all came from a woman aged 30 to 39 in good health and CMV-seronegative.

The genes are TRBV5-6 and TRBJ1-1; 7 bases map to TRBD1. V gave up 5 bases and J gave up 2 bases; unmatched junction bases: 9. The length of the CDR3 is 15 residues. The V gene's germline CDR1 is SGHDT and CDR2 YYEEEE. CDR3 DNA sequence: TGTGCCAGCAGTTCGCTTAACAGGGGCAACACTGAAGCTTTCTTT. It specifies CASSSLNRGNTEAFF.

The chain has TRBV4-1 and TRBJ2-7; D possibly corresponds to TRBD2 (6 bases). The V gene's germline CDR1 is MGHRA and CDR2 YSYEKL. With 3 bases removed from V and 0 bases from J, the gap between germline ends came to 12 bases. The CDR3 has 15 amino acids. This CDR3 reads CASSQSRLDSYEQYF. The CDR3, as DNA: TGCGCCAGCAGCCAGTCCAGACTAGACTCCTACGAGCAGTACTTC.

The chain carries TRBV6-4 and TRBJ1-2; perhaps TRBD1 as D (5 bases). Germline-derived CDR1 and CDR2 are MRHNA and SNTAGT. Trimming left V 4 bases short and J 7 bases short, with 16 bases between. This CDR3 comprises 14 residues. The CDR3, as DNA: TGTGCCAGCAGTGTAACAGGCGCGGTTTCTGGCTACACCTTC. Encoded protein: CASSVTGAVSGYTF.

The chain combines TRBV28 with TRBJ2-3, with TRBD1 as a possible D gene (6 bases). V shed 3 bases and J shed 3 bases, with 13 bases lying between them. CDR1 is MDHEN and CDR2 is SYDVKM in the germline V gene. There are 15 residues in the CDR3. CDR3 bases: TGTGCCAGCAGTTTTAGTTCAGGGGCAACAGATACGCAGTATTTT. It is translated as CASSFSSGATDTQYF.

The chain carries TRBV6-6 and TRBJ2-7, with D perhaps matching TRBD2 (5 bases). CDR1 is MNHNY, CDR2 SVGAGI, per germline (reference sequence). Trimming pared 6 bases from V and 3 bases from J, leaving 15 bases between. The CDR3 is 14 residues long. CDR3 sequence (DNA): TGTGCCAGCAGAAATGACTTGACTATCTACGAGCAGTACTTC. It is translated as CASRNDLTIYEQYF.

The rearrangement links TRBV18 to TRBJ1-4, with 9 bases matching TRBD1. V shed 2 bases and J 0 bases; nucleotides not matched to a gene: 4. This CDR3 contains 17 residues. Germline assignment: CDR1 KGHSH and CDR2 LQKENI. The CDR3 DNA is TGTGCCAGCTCACCAGGACAGGGGATCCCAACTAATGAAAAACTGTTTTTT. This translates into CASSPGQGIPTNEKLFF.

A single count supports this clone. The chain joins TRBV7-8 to TRBJ2-2, with a weak D call TRBD2 (5 bases). V was trimmed by 5 bases and J by 5 bases, leaving 12 bases between them. CDR3 length: 14 residues. Germline V lookup: CDR1 SGHVS, CDR2 FQNEAQ. CDR3 sequence reads: CASSPEGSTGELFF. CDR3 nucleotide sequence: TGTGCCAGCAGCCCAGAAGGGAGTACCGGGGAGCTGTTTTTT.

V and J are TRBV6-6 and TRBJ2-7; TRBD1 aligns across 7 bases. Germline trimming cut 6 bases from V and 2 bases from J; bases unmatched to any gene: 1. Germline loops: CDR1 MNHNY, CDR2 SVGAGI (reference sequence). CDR3 length: 12 residues. CDR3 protein: CASRQGTYEQYF. Here the CDR3 DNA reads TGTGCCAGCAGACAGGGGACCTACGAGCAGTACTTC.

This clone was detected only once. The same CDR3 also results from other DNA sequences found in this sample. This chain uses TRBV5-1 with TRBJ1-5; D remains ambiguous. This CDR3 region has 13 residues. Germline-derived CDR1 and CDR2 are SGHRS and YFSETQ. V was pared by 1 base and J by 5 bases, with 7 bases between. The CDR3 bases are TGCGCCAGCAGCTTGAGCGTCGATCAGCCCCAGCATTTT. Its protein is CASSLSVDQPQHF.

This rearrangement joins TRBV6-6 to TRBJ2-5, with 9 bases identical to TRBD1. Judging by the DNA end, TRBJ2-7 fits better; the J call may be wrong. This CDR3 has 14 amino acids. CDR1 MNHNY and CDR2 SVGAGI come from the germline V gene (reference sequence). CDR3 nucleotides: TGTGCCAGCAGATCGGGACAGGGCGCCTACGAGCAGTACTTC. Residues: CASRSGQGAYEQYF.

The rearrangement joins TRBV5-6 to TRBJ2-5, with unresolved D. The last part of the DNA fits TRBJ2-7 better; the J call may be wrong. CDR1 is SGHDT and CDR2 is YYEEEE in the germline V gene. CDR3 length equals 11 residues. The CDR3 DNA sequence: TGTGCCAGCAGCTTGGTCTACGAGCAGTACTTC. It yields the protein CASSLVYEQYF.

This chain connects TRBV11-2 to TRBJ1-3; the D is unclear. In germline, CDR1 is SGHAT, CDR2 FQNNGV. The CDR3 totals 16 residues. V lost 5 bases to trimming and J lost 0 bases, with 14 bases between them. Here the CDR3 DNA reads TGTGCCAGCAGCCCCCGAGGGTTATTCTCTGGAAACACCATATATTTT. Protein: CASSPRGLFSGNTIYF.

V and J are TRBV28 and TRBJ1-2, with TRBD1 identical over 8 bases. V lost 3 bases, J lost 8 bases, and 11 bases stayed unmatched. In germline, CDR1 is MDHEN, CDR2 SYDVKM. This CDR3 has 15 residues. In DNA form, the CDR3 reads TGTGCCAGCAGTTTCTTTAGGACAGGGCATTTGGGCTACACCTTC. Protein: CASSFFRTGHLGYTF.

The rearrangement links TRBV4-3 to TRBJ2-3; 11 positions agree with TRBD2. There are 14 residues in the CDR3. V shed 5 bases, J shed 6 bases, and the junction held 4 bases outside the gene matches. Germline V lookup: CDR1 LGHNA, CDR2 YSLEER. The CDR3 nucleotides are TGCGCCAGCAGCGAACTAGCGGGAGCTGATACGCAGTATTTT. Amino acids: CASSELAGADTQYF.

This clone was seen once. V and J are TRBV7-2 and TRBJ1-5, with D perhaps matching TRBD1 (6 bases). This CDR3 comprises 14 residues. The germline gives CDR1 SGHTA, CDR2 FQGNSA. Trimming took off 5 bases at V and 4 bases at J, with 12 bases between the two ends. In DNA, the CDR3 is TGTGCCAGCAGCCGGGACACTCCTAATCAGCCCCAGCATTTT. Protein sequence: CASSRDTPNQPQHF.

The chain combines TRBV7-9 with TRBJ2-3, with 7 bases fitting TRBD1. The CDR3 spans 14 residues. Losses at the gene ends were 6 bases for V and 0 bases for J; bases not matched to a gene: 3. The germline V gene encodes CDR1 SEHNR and CDR2 FQNEAQ (reference sequence). The CDR3 DNA sequence: TGTGCCAGCAGTTTACAGGGGAGCACAGATACGCAGTATTTT. It encodes CASSLQGSTDTQYF.

This clone was seen more than once but under ten times. The V gene is TRBV19, the J gene TRBJ1-1, with TRBD1 matching 7 bases. Germline-derived CDR1 and CDR2 are LNHDA and SQIVND (reference sequence). After removal of 8 bases from V and 6 bases from J, the junction contained 12 bases not matched to a gene. This CDR3 has 14 residues. CDR3 residues: CASHETGRGAEAFF. The CDR3 region has the DNA TGTGCCAGTCACGAGACAGGGCGAGGCGCTGAAGCTTTCTTT.

The chain links TRBV27 to TRBJ2-3; 8 nucleotides match TRBD2. The CDR3 loop spans 16 amino acids. The V gene end was trimmed by 6 bases and the J gene end by 0 bases; junction bases not matched to a gene: 8. Germline V gene data show CDR1 as MNHEY and CDR2 as SMNVEV (reference sequence). The CDR3 DNA is TGTGCCAGCAGCCTCTCAAGCGGGAGAAGCACAGATACGCAGTATTTT. It specifies CASSLSSGRSTDTQYF.

The rearrangement links TRBV7-9 to TRBJ1-4; D call uncertain. Trimming left V 6 bases short and J 7 bases short, with 12 bases between. The CDR3 extends over 13 amino acids. From germline, CDR1 is SEHNR and CDR2 FQNEAQ (reference sequence). CDR3 residues: CASSFYLAEKLFF. The CDR3 bases are TGTGCCAGCAGTTTCTATTTAGCTGAAAAACTGTTTTTT.

The chain combines TRBV4-2 with TRBJ2-1; 8 bases line up with TRBD2. J lost 7 bases, V lost 8 bases, and 7 bases had no gene match. The CDR3 is 13 amino acids. From germline, CDR1 is LGHNA and CDR2 YNFKEQ. The CDR3 sequence: CASEAGEGNEQFF. The CDR3 DNA sequence: TGTGCCAGCGAAGCGGGAGAAGGGAATGAGCAGTTCTTC.

CDR3 residues: CASSPGTGRYQPQHF. The DNA for the CDR3 is TGCGCCAGCAGCCCTGGGACAGGTAGGTATCAGCCCCAGCATTTT. This chain joins TRBV5-1 and TRBJ1-5, with 8 bases that match TRBD1. V dropped 4 bases and J dropped 5; count of bases not matched to a gene: 8. Germline CDR1 is SGHRS and CDR2 is YFSETQ. This CDR3 is 15 amino acids long.

J is TRBJ2-3 and V is TRBV19; TRBD2 matches 8 bases. Germline V gene lookup returns CDR1 LNHDA and CDR2 SQIVND (reference sequence). The V segment lost 3 bases and the J segment 12 bases; nucleotides outside the gene matches: 8. This CDR3 has 13 residues. The CDR3 here is CASSMTGLAVQYF. The CDR3 DNA follows: TGTGCCAGTAGTATGACCGGACTAGCAGTCCAGTATTTT.

This chain links TRBV5-4 with TRBJ2-7, with 7 bases that match TRBD2. CDR3 length: 18 residues. Germline V gene lookup returns CDR1 SGHNT and CDR2 YYREEE (reference sequence). Germline trimming cut 0 bases from V and 0 bases from J; bases unmatched to any gene: 12. CDR3 residues: CASSLDPRGSGFSYEQYF. CDR3 sequence (DNA): TGTGCCAGCAGCTTGGACCCGCGGGGTAGCGGGTTCTCCTACGAGCAGTACTTC.

The chain has TRBV2 and TRBJ1-3; no clear D gene. The V gene's germline CDR1 is SNHLY and CDR2 FYNNEI. Trimming shortened V by 3 bases and J by 1 base, and 4 bases separated the two germline ends. CDR3 length: 13 residues. The CDR3 region is CASSESSGNTIYF. The CDR3 DNA reads TGTGCCAGCAGTGAGTCATCTGGAAACACCATATATTTT. Full variable domain (outside the CDR3, taken from reference TRBV2 and TRBJ1-3): EPEVTQTPSHQVTQMGQEVILRCVPISNHLYFYWYRQILGQKVEFLVSFYNNEISEKSEIFDDQFSVERPDGSNFTLKIRSTKLEDSAMYFCASSESSGNTIYFGEGSWLTVV.

The V and J genes are TRBV4-2 and TRBJ2-7; D is possibly TRBD1 (5 bases). Trimming pared 4 bases from V and 2 bases from J, leaving 12 bases between. The V gene's germline CDR1 is LGHNA and CDR2 YNFKEQ. The CDR3 covers 14 residues. CDR3 residues: CASSPLGAPYEQYF. In DNA, the CDR3 is TGTGCCAGCAGCCCCCTAGGGGCACCCTACGAGCAGTACTTC.

The chain links TRBV4-2 to TRBJ1-1, with 8 nucleotides matching TRBD1. The CDR3 length is 13 residues. Trimming took 0 bases from V and 10 from J; bases not matched to a gene: 4. CDR1 and CDR2 (germline): LGHNA, YNFKEQ. The CDR3: CASSQDNDRGAFF. The DNA for the CDR3 is TGTGCCAGCAGCCAAGATAACGACAGGGGAGCTTTCTTT.

The gene calls are TRBV5-4 and TRBJ2-7; TRBD1 agrees at 9 bases. V dropped 4 bases and J dropped 7; count of bases not matched to a gene: 9. The CDR3 has 14 residues. Per germline, CDR1 SGHNT and CDR2 YYREEE (reference sequence). The CDR3 reads CASSQGTGSGEQYF. CDR3 nucleotides: TGTGCCAGCAGCCAGGGGACAGGGTCGGGGGAGCAGTACTTC. The whole variable domain, filled in from reference TRBV5-4 and TRBJ2-7, reads ETGVTQSPTHLIKTRGQQVTLRCSSQSGHNTVSWYQQALGQGPQFIFQYYREEENGRGNFPPRFSGLQFPNYSSELNVNALELDDSALYLCASSQGTGSGEQYFGPGTRLTVT.